A single sample gave rise to the 18 T cell receptor beta chains below, sequenced in a study of CD8+ T cells in alopecia areata. Extraction and reverse transcription of RNA yielded cDNA as the sequencing template. TCRdb's copy holds only in-frame clones and misses some; the assay was immunoSEQ multiplex PCR. This sample has 80,000 to 100,000 clones, with around two fifths found just once. Source material: CD4+ T cells sorted from blood. The receptors derive from a human donor with alopecia areata.

The chain combines TRBV29-1 with TRBJ1-1; 9 nucleotides match TRBD1. The CDR3 is made up of 16 amino acids. With V trimmed by 6 bases and J by 2 bases, 13 bases remained unmatched. Germline loops: CDR1 SQVTM, CDR2 ANQGSEA. CDR3 sequence: CSVDSGTGLYNTEAFF. CDR3 bases: TGCAGCGTCGACTCCGGGACAGGGTTATACAACACTGAAGCTTTCTTT.

The table lists this clone with a few counts. This chain connects TRBV30 to TRBJ2-3; D is undetermined. CDR1 is GTSNPN, CDR2 SVGIG, per germline (reference sequence). This CDR3 region has 15 residues. Trimming removed 0 bases from V and 6 bases from J, with 16 bases in between. Here the CDR3 DNA reads TGTGCCTGGAGTGTCCCTACCGGAATGGGGGATACGCAGTATTTT. Its translation is CAWSVPTGMGDTQYF.

V usage is TRBV7-9 and J usage is TRBJ2-1; 9 bases line up with TRBD1. Per germline, CDR1 SEHNR and CDR2 FQNEAQ (reference sequence). With 8 bases clipped from V and 5 bases from J, the junction kept 10 bases outside the gene matches. This CDR3 is 15 amino acids long. The chain's CDR3 is CASGRWTGENNEQFF. DNA for the CDR3: TGTGCCAGCGGGAGGTGGACAGGGGAGAACAATGAGCAGTTCTTC.

This clone was counted a single time. The V call is TRBV2, the J call TRBJ1-5; D might be TRBD1 (5 bases). CDR1 is SNHLY, CDR2 FYNNEI, per germline. V gave up 7 bases and J gave up 4 bases, with 11 bases separating them. The CDR3 covers 13 residues. CDR3 residues: CASTIRTNQPQHF. Written as DNA, the CDR3 is TGTGCCAGCACAATCCGGACAAATCAGCCCCAGCATTTT.

This clone was detected only a few times. The chain carries TRBV14 and TRBJ2-6; tentatively, D is TRBD2 (7 bases). The CDR3 has 17 amino acids. V lost 0 bases to trimming and J lost 2 bases, with 11 bases between them. Germline V gene lookup returns CDR1 SGHDN and CDR2 FVKESK. The CDR3 nucleotides are TGTGCCAGCAGCCAAGAAGGCGGGGGCACTGGGGCCAACGTCCTGACTTTC. It encodes CASSQEGGGTGANVLTF.

The V and J genes are TRBV5-4 and TRBJ2-1; D may match TRBD1 or TRBD2 (6 bases each). Germline V CDR1 and CDR2: SGHNT, YYREEE (reference sequence). Trimming pared 0 bases from V and 5 bases from J, leaving 27 bases between. This CDR3 spans 20 amino acids. The CDR3 bases are TGTGCCAGCAGCTTGGATGGGGGGCTCTTTGGGTATCACACACACAATGAGCAGTTCTTC. Encoded protein: CASSLDGGLFGYHTHNEQFF.

The J gene is TRBJ2-7, the V gene TRBV29-1, with D perhaps given as TRBD1 or TRBD2 (5 bases each). V was shortened by 6 bases and J by 2 bases, with 14 bases between the two germline ends. Per the germline V gene, CDR1 is SQVTM and CDR2 is ANQGSEA. The CDR3 is 13 residues long. This CDR3 is CSVTTQGPYEQYF. CDR3 sequence (DNA): TGCAGCGTCACAACTCAGGGACCCTACGAGCAGTACTTC.

This chain uses TRBV20-1 with TRBJ2-1; D might be TRBD2 (5 bases). Germline assignment: CDR1 DFQATT and CDR2 SNEGSKA (reference sequence). CDR3 length equals 11 residues. The V and J ends lost 3 bases and 8 bases respectively, with 8 bases between them. The CDR3 spells CSASGIDEQFF. The CDR3 DNA reads TGCAGTGCTAGCGGGATCGATGAGCAGTTCTTC.

In this sample, this clone turned up a few times. V usage is TRBV29-1 and J usage is TRBJ2-2; D is uncertain. Germline V lookup: CDR1 SQVTM, CDR2 ANQGSEA. Between the trimmed V and J ends, which lost 5 bases and 3 bases, there was a span of 10 bases. The CDR3 has 13 residues. CDR3 protein: CSVNRAHTGELFF. DNA of the CDR3: TGCAGCGTTAATAGGGCCCACACCGGGGAGCTGTTTTTT.

This chain links TRBV28 with TRBJ1-1; D uncertain. V gave up 4 bases and J gave up 6 bases, with 9 bases separating them. Germline V gene sequence: CDR1 MDHEN, CDR2 SYDVKM. The length of the CDR3 is 12 residues. CDR3 sequence (DNA): TGTGCCAGCAGTTCCCTGGGTTCTGAAGCTTTCTTT. Amino acid sequence: CASSSLGSEAFF. The full variable domain, in which reference TRBV28 and TRBJ1-1 provide the parts outside the CDR3, is DVKVTQSSRYLVKRTGEKVFLECVQDMDHENMFWYRQDPGLGLRLIYFSYDVKMKEKGDIPEGYSVSREKKERFSLILESASTNQTSMYLCASSSLGSEAFFGQGTRLTVV.

The chain uses TRBV7-8 and TRBJ1-4; possibly TRBD1 for D (6 bases). Trimming removed 3 bases from V and 6 bases from J, with 17 bases in between. The CDR3 contains 16 residues. Germline CDR1 is SGHVS and CDR2 is FQNEAQ. CDR3 loop: CASSFFQGIQYEKLFF. CDR3 DNA sequence: TGTGCCAGCAGCTTCTTCCAGGGGATACAGTATGAAAAACTGTTTTTT.

The J gene is TRBJ1-1, the V gene TRBV30; TRBD1 matches at 8 bases. With 6 bases clipped from V and 6 bases from J, the junction kept 6 bases outside the gene matches. Germline CDR1 is GTSNPN and CDR2 is SVGIG (reference sequence). CDR3 length equals 12 residues. In nucleotides, the CDR3 is TGTGCCTGCAACAGGGGGGGGCCTGAAGCTTTCTTT. Protein sequence: CACNRGGPEAFF.

This sequence joins TRBV29-1 and TRBJ1-5; no definite D call. The CDR3 has 13 residues. V was pared by 4 bases and J by 3 bases, with 10 bases between. Germline V CDR1 and CDR2: SQVTM, ANQGSEA. The CDR3 nucleotides are TGCAGCGTTGGGGCGGGAAACAATCAGCCCCAGCATTTT. Its translation: CSVGAGNNQPQHF.

The chain carries TRBV29-1 and TRBJ1-1, with TRBD1 matching over 9 bases. The CDR3 loop spans 12 amino acids. CDR1 and CDR2 from the germline V gene are SQVTM and ANQGSEA. Trimming at V came to 8 bases and at J to 5 bases, leaving 6 bases not matched to a gene. CDR3 coding DNA: TGCAGCCCCGGACAGGGGAAGACTGAAGCTTTCTTT. Amino acids: CSPGQGKTEAFF.

This clone was seen many times. This chain's CDR3 is CASSLSRAQSVFRFF. The CDR3 DNA reads TGTGCCAGCAGCTTATCCCGGGCCCAGTCGGTATTTCGGTTCTTC. The rearrangement uses TRBV7-2 and TRBJ2-1; D uncertain. Germline V gives CDR1 SGHTA, CDR2 FQGNSA. The CDR3 extends over 15 amino acids. The V and J ends lost 2 bases and 15 bases respectively, with 23 bases between them. Full variable domain (rest looked up from reference TRBV7-2 and TRBJ2-1): GAGVSQSPSNKVTEKGKDVELRCDPISGHTALYWYRQSLGQGLEFLIYFQGNSAPDKSGLPSDRFSAERTGGSVSTLTIQRTQQEDSAVYLCASSLSRAQSVFRFFGPGTRLTVL.

The CDR3 here is CAWSRGSFADTQYF. The CDR3 DNA sequence: TGTGCCTGGAGTCGGGGGTCCTTTGCAGATACGCAGTATTTT. V and J are TRBV30 and TRBJ2-3; D perhaps matches TRBD2 (6 bases). Germline lookup yields CDR1 GTSNPN and CDR2 SVGIG (reference sequence). The CDR3 spans 14 residues. Trimming stripped 2 bases from V and 4 bases from J, with 13 bases between.

In its sample, this clone was seen a few times. The CDR3 coding sequence is TGTGCCAGTAGCCCCCGGACTAACTCCTACGAGCAGTACTTC. It specifies CASSPRTNSYEQYF. This chain connects TRBV19 to TRBJ2-7, with D maybe TRBD2 (6 bases). Germline CDR1 reads LNHDA; CDR2 reads SQIVND (reference sequence). V was shortened by 6 bases and J by 0 bases, with 12 bases between the two germline ends. CDR3 size: 14 residues.

V usage is TRBV6-1 and J usage is TRBJ2-3; no definite D call. Germline-derived CDR1 and CDR2 are MNHNS and SASEGT. Between the trimmed V and J ends, which lost 2 bases and 6 bases, there was a span of 6 bases. CDR3 length equals 12 residues. The CDR3 DNA reads TGTGCCAGCAGTGAAATCGGGGATACGCAGTATTTT. Translated: CASSEIGDTQYF.